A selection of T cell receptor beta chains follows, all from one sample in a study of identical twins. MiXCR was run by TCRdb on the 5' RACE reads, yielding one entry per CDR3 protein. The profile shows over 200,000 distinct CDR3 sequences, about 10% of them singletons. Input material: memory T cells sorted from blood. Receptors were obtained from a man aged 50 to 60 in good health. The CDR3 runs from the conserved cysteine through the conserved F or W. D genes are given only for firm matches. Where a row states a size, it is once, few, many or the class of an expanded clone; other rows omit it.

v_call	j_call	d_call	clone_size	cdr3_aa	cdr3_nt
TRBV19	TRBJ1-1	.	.	CASSIDGGTGTEAFF	TGTGCCAGTAGTATAGATGGCGGAACAGGGACTGAAGCTTTCTTT
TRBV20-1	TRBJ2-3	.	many	CSASSGVPDTQYF	TGCAGTGCTAGTTCGGGGGTCCCAGATACGCAGTATTTT
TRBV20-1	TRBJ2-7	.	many	CSARALGTMAYEQYF	TGCAGTGCTAGAGCTCTCGGGACAATGGCCTACGAGCAGTACTTC
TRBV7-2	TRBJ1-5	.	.	CASSTGLGSNQPQHF	TGTGCCAGCAGTACAGGCCTGGGGAGCAATCAGCCCCAGCATTTT
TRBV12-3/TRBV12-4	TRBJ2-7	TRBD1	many	CASSLGTATYEQYF	TGTGCCAGCAGTTTGGGGACAGCGACCTACGAGCAGTACTTC
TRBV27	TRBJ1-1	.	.	CASRVLAFGRTEAFF	TGTGCCAGCAGGGTCCTGGCATTTGGCCGCACTGAAGCTTTCTTT
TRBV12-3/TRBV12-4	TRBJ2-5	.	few	CASSFPGQIAETQYF	TGTGCCAGCAGTTTCCCCGGACAGATTGCGGAGACCCAGTACTTC
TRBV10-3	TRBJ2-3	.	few	CAISESNSGQDTQYF	TGTGCCATCAGTGAGTCAAATTCAGGTCAAGATACGCAGTATTTT
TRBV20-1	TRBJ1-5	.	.	CSARMGGYQPQHF	TGCAGTGCTAGAATGGGGGGGTATCAGCCCCAGCATTTT
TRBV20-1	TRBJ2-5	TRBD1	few	CSAHRGLGKTQYF	TGCAGTGCTCACAGGGGGCTAGGGAAGACCCAGTACTTC
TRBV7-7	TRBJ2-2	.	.	CASSASPNTGELFF	TGTGCCAGCAGCGCCTCCCCAAACACCGGGGAGCTGTTTTTT
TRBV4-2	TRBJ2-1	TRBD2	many	CASSQGAGGRNEQFF	TGTGCCAGCAGCCAAGGTGCGGGAGGTCGAAATGAGCAGTTCTTC
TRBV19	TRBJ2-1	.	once	CASSIMAAYNEQFF	TGTGCCAGTAGTATCATGGCAGCCTACAATGAGCAGTTCTTC
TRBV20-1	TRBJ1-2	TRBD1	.	CSARTGFPGYTF	TGCAGTGCCAGGACAGGCTTCCCTGGCTACACCTTC
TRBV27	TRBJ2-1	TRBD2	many	CASSLPGTRKFF	TGTGCCAGCAGTCTCCCCGGGACTAGGAAGTTCTTC
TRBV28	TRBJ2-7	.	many	CASSLSYFSSYEQYF	TGTGCCAGCAGTTTATCCTACTTCAGCTCCTACGAGCAGTACTTC
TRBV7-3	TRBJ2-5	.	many	CASSRPGETQYF	TGTGCCAGCAGCCGCCCGGGAGAGACCCAGTACTTC
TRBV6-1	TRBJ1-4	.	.	CASSGQANEKLFF	TGTGCCAGCAGTGGGCAAGCTAATGAAAAACTGTTTTTT
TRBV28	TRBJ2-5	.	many	CASSFWGPWETQYF	TGTGCCAGCAGTTTTTGGGGGCCCTGGGAGACCCAGTACTTC
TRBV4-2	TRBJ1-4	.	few	CASSQESNEKLFF	TGTGCCAGCAGCCAAGAATCGAATGAAAAACTGTTTTTT
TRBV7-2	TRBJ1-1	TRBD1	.	CASSTTGGGNTEAFF	TGTGCCAGCAGCACTACAGGGGGAGGGAACACTGAAGCTTTCTTT
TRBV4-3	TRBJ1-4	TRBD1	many	CASSQDIGQGTQKLFF	TGCGCCAGCAGCCAAGATATTGGACAGGGGACGCAAAAACTGTTTTTT
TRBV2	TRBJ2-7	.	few	CATAPVIDEQYF	TGTGCCACCGCGCCAGTGATTGACGAGCAGTACTTC
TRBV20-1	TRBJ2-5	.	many	CSATMAGQQETQYF	TGCAGTGCTACTATGGCGGGGCAGCAAGAGACCCAGTACTTC
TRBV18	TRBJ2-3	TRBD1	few	CASSPQTGSDTQYF	TGTGCCAGCTCACCGCAGACAGGGTCAGATACGCAGTATTTT
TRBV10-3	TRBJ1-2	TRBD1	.	CAISPGQGGLGYTF	TGTGCCATCAGTCCTGGACAGGGCGGACTAGGCTACACCTTC
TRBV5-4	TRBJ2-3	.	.	CASSIIPGADTQYF	TGTGCCAGCAGCATCATACCGGGTGCAGATACGCAGTATTTT
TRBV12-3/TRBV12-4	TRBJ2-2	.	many	CASSLWGPDTGELFF	TGTGCCAGCAGTTTATGGGGGCCCGACACCGGGGAGCTGTTTTTT
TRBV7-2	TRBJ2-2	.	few	CASSLGPPGRAGNTGELFF	TGTGCCAGCAGCTTAGGGCCTCCCGGGAGAGCGGGGAACACCGGGGAGCTGTTTTTT
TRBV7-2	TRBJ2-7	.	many	CASSLIGLVAYEQYF	TGTGCCAGCAGCTTAATCGGGCTAGTCGCCTACGAGCAGTACTTC
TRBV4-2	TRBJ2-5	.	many	CASSQGGGQETQYF	TGTGCCAGCAGCCAAGGTGGGGGGCAGGAGACCCAGTACTTC
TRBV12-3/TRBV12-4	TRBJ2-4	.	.	CASLSSVSHIQYF	TGTGCCAGCCTCTCCTCGGTCAGTCACATTCAGTACTTC
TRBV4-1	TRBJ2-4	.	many	CASSQDSAELNIQYF	TGCGCCAGCAGCCAAGATTCGGCGGAGCTAAACATTCAGTACTTC
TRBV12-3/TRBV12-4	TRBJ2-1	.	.	CASSLLAARNEQFF	TGTGCCAGCAGTTTACTCGCCGCCCGCAATGAGCAGTTCTTC
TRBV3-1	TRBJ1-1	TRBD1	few	CASSQRGTGSAFF	TGTGCCAGCAGCCAAAGGGGGACAGGGTCGGCTTTCTTT
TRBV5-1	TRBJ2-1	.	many	CASSLGGTNNEQFF	TGCGCCAGCAGCTTGGGGGGGACAAACAATGAGCAGTTCTTC
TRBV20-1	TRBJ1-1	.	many	CSAREITGVGTEAFF	TGCAGTGCTAGAGAGATAACCGGGGTTGGGACTGAAGCTTTCTTT
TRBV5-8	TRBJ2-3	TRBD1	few	CASSRISTGAVTDTQYF	TGTGCCAGCAGCCGGATCTCGACAGGGGCAGTAACAGATACGCAGTATTTT
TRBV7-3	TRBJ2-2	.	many	CASSLNPRPTGELFF	TGTGCCAGCAGCCTAAACCCTCGTCCAACCGGGGAGCTGTTTTTT
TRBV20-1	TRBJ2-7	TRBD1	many	CSTPPRDRSSYEQYF	TGCAGCACCCCCCCTAGGGACAGGAGCTCCTACGAGCAGTACTTC
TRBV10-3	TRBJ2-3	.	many	CAISGTDTQYF	TGTGCCATCAGTGGAACAGATACGCAGTATTTT
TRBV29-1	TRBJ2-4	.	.	CSAMRGTAKNIQYF	TGCAGCGCCATGAGGGGAACGGCCAAAAACATTCAGTACTTC
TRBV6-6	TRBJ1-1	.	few	CASSYRAGTEAFF	TGTGCCAGCAGTTACCGGGCTGGCACTGAAGCTTTCTTT
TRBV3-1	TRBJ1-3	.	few	CASTPGWDSGNTIYF	TGTGCCAGCACCCCAGGATGGGACTCTGGAAACACCATATATTTT
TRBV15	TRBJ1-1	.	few	CATSRDQNTEAFF	TGTGCCACCAGCAGAGATCAGAACACTGAAGCTTTCTTT
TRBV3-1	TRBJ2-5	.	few	CASSPRPGARETQYF	TGTGCCAGCAGCCCCCGGCCGGGGGCGCGGGAGACCCAGTACTTC
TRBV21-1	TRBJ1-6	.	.	CASSIGWDRENSPLHF	TGTGCCAGCAGCATTGGGTGGGACAGAGAAAATTCACCCCTCCACTTT
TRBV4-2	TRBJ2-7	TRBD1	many	CASSQYPKGTASYEQYF	TGTGCCAGCAGCCAATATCCCAAAGGGACAGCATCCTACGAGCAGTACTTC
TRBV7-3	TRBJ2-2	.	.	CASSKYGNQRVGELFF	TGTGCCAGCTCAAAATACGGGAATCAACGGGTCGGGGAGCTGTTTTTT
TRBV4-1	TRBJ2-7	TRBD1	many	CASSQHRQGDYEQYF	TGCGCCAGCAGCCAACACAGGCAGGGGGACTACGAGCAGTACTTC
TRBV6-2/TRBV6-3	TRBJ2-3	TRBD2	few	CASNQFRGLAADTQYF	TGTGCCAGCAACCAATTCCGGGGACTAGCGGCAGATACGCAGTATTTT
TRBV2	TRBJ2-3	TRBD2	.	CASRLLAGGPDTQYF	TGTGCCAGCAGGTTACTAGCGGGAGGCCCAGATACGCAGTATTTT
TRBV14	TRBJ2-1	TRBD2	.	CASSHRLAGAPNEQFF	TGTGCCAGCAGCCACCGACTAGCGGGGGCCCCCAATGAGCAGTTCTTC